The 2 T cell receptor beta chains below come from one sample, sequenced in a study of T cell repertoires in cytomegalovirus infection (dated by TCRdb to 2018 to 2020). Read against the paper, the sample's treatment or condition label means: in vitro stimulation with specific CMV peptide epitopes to enrich CMV-specific T cells. The antigens of these receptors remain unknown. For sequencing, an Illumina HiSeq 1500 was employed. The public reads were reprocessed in TCRdb via fastp at Q25 and MiXCR, keeping in-frame beta chains. Entries are consolidated by CDR3 protein sequence, retaining the most common genes and DNA. The sample records about 770,000 distinct CDR3 sequences, around 29% of which are singletons. About an eighth of the sample comes from the top ten. This material consisted of cultured CD8+ T cells from PBMCs, taken from culture after CMV antigen stimulation. The receptors stem from a human donor in good health (CMV status not recorded). Some clones in this sample may be carry-over from other donors' samples.

This clonotype was counted ten times or more. V and J are TRBV7-6 and TRBJ1-1; D unresolved. The CDR3 runs 14 residues. Trimming stripped 6 bases from V and 0 bases from J, with 11 bases between. The germline gives CDR1 SGHVS, CDR2 FNYEAQ. CDR3 protein: CASSLNGMNTEAFF. The CDR3 DNA is TGTGCCAGCAGTTTAAACGGAATGAACACTGAAGCTTTCTTT.

The rearrangement links TRBV28 to TRBJ2-7; 9 bases map to TRBD1. Trimming removed 7 bases from V and 3 bases from J; junction bases left unmatched: 19. The CDR3 runs to 18 residues. The germline V gene has CDR1 MDHEN and CDR2 SYDVKM. CDR3 in amino acids: CASTATRDRAVTGYEQYV. DNA of the CDR3: TGTGCCAGCACTGCCACTAGGGACAGGGCAGTAACAGGCTACGAGCAGTACGTC.